Listed below are T cell receptor beta chains from one sample, sequenced in a study of persistence of HIV-infected CD4 T cells. Method: immunoSEQ multiplex PCR; TCRdb's copy keeps in-frame clones and lacks some. The sample holds some 37,000 clones, more than 75% seen once. These TCRs are of unknown antigen specificity. Sequencing used cultured CD4+ T cells from PBMCs, obtained from a patient who received antiretroviral therapy. These receptors all come from an adult with HIV. The donor label of this sample is uncertain. Both conserved end residues are part of each CDR3. Each record gives: D gene, clone size, J gene, V gene, CDR3 protein, CDR3 DNA. The D gene is left open where the match is weak. Clone size appears in some rows only: once, few, many, or a class for an expanded clone.

TRBD1 | . | TRBJ1-5 | TRBV19 | CASRTDRGNQPQHF | TGTGCCAGTAGAACCGACAGGGGCAATCAGCCCCAGCATTTT
. | . | TRBJ2-3 | TRBV5-1 | CASTRQRSTDTQYF | TGCGCCAGCACCCGTCAGCGGAGCACAGATACGCAGTATTTT
. | . | TRBJ1-2 | TRBV2 | CASSSRRPFYGYTF | TGTGCCAGCAGCTCTAGGCGGCCCTTCTATGGCTACACCTTC
. | . | TRBJ1-1 | TRBV15 | CATSMSRGNTEAFF | TGTGCCACCAGCATGTCCCGGGGAAACACTGAAGCTTTCTTT
. | . | TRBJ1-1 | TRBV3-1/TRBV3-2 | CASSKTRSSEAFF | TGTGCCAGCAGCAAAACTAGGTCTTCTGAAGCTTTCTTT
. | once | TRBJ2-5 | TRBV19 | CASSSTGLRGVGETQYF | TGTGCCAGTAGTAGTACTGGACTACGGGGTGTCGGAGAGACCCAGTACTTC
TRBD2 | . | TRBJ2-1 | TRBV9 | CASSAGLAGGAQFF | TGTGCCAGCAGCGCGGGACTAGCGGGGGGAGCGCAGTTCTTC
TRBD1 | . | TRBJ1-1 | TRBV18 | CASSPLPTGGPYTEAFF | TGTGCCAGCTCACCACTCCCGACAGGGGGCCCGTACACTGAAGCTTTCTTT
TRBD2 | . | TRBJ2-3 | TRBV7-9 | CATWAGGTDTQYF | TGTGCCACCTGGGCGGGGGGCACAGATACGCAGTATTTT
. | . | TRBJ2-1 | TRBV6-5 | CASKRGEYNEQFF | TGTGCCAGCAAAAGGGGGGAATACAATGAGCAGTTCTTC
TRBD2 | . | TRBJ2-3 | TRBV6-2/TRBV6-3 | CASSLGGGADTQYF | TGTGCCAGCAGCTTGGGGGGGGGAGCAGATACGCAGTATTTT
. | once | TRBJ1-5 | TRBV6-5 | CASSTVGYSQPQHF | TGTGCCAGCAGTACAGTGGGCTACAGTCAGCCCCAGCATTTT
. | . | TRBJ2-1 | TRBV30 | CAWNGGGYNEQFF | TGTGCCTGGAACGGTGGGGGGTACAATGAGCAGTTCTTC
. | . | TRBJ2-7 | TRBV27 | CASRPSGGTYEQYF | TGTGCCAGCAGGCCCAGTGGGGGAACATACGAGCAGTACTTC
. | . | TRBJ1-5 | TRBV19 | CASSRQDYQPQHF | TGTGCCAGTAGTCGACAGGACTATCAGCCCCAGCATTTT
. | once | TRBJ2-2 | TRBV5-1 | CASSVTRTPGELFF | TGCGCCAGCAGCGTGACTAGGACCCCCGGGGAGCTGTTTTTT
. | . | TRBJ1-2 | TRBV18 | CASSPLTYPSYGYTF | TGTGCCAGCTCACCACTGACATATCCGTCCTATGGCTACACCTTC
. | . | TRBJ1-2 | TRBV5-1 | CASSLDGGAYGYTF | TGCGCCAGCAGCTTGGATGGGGGCGCCTATGGCTACACCTTC
TRBD1 | . | TRBJ2-6 | TRBV3-1/TRBV3-2 | CASSQGGQGVSGANVLTF | TGTGCCAGCAGCCAAGGGGGACAGGGGGTGTCAGGGGCCAACGTCCTGACTTTC
TRBD1 | . | TRBJ1-1 | TRBV30 | CARQGGGTEAFF | TGTGCCAGACAGGGCGGGGGGACTGAAGCTTTCTTT
TRBD2 | . | TRBJ2-3 | TRBV7-9 | CASSSPLAGSTLTDTQYF | TGTGCCAGCAGCTCGCCTCTAGCGGGGTCTACGCTCACAGATACGCAGTATTTT